What follows describes a single TCR beta chain. Its antigen is as yet unknown. TCRdb's copy holds only in-frame clones and misses some; the assay was immunoSEQ multiplex PCR. The sample records tens of thousands of clones, 75% to 90% being singletons. This sample is drawn from a study of siplizumab effects on memory and regulatory T cells. Study conclusions and caveats: To unstimulated subsets, only a minor fraction of alloreactive clones could be mapped. Naive T cells were seemingly more diverse than memory cells, and major contributions to the alloresponse seemed to be made by them.

V lost 4 bases to trimming and J lost 2 bases; unmatched junction nucleotides: 6. CDR3 length: 15 amino acids. Germline V CDR1 and CDR2: SGHDT, YYEEEE. This clonotype originated in a human donor in good health. The rearrangement links TRBV5-6 to TRBJ1-5, with 7 bases that match TRBD1. Sequenced sample: memory CD4+ T cells sorted from blood. Here the CDR3 reads CASSNYRGGNQPQHF. Here the CDR3 DNA reads TGTGCCAGCAGCAATTACAGGGGTGGCAATCAGCCCCAGCATTTT.